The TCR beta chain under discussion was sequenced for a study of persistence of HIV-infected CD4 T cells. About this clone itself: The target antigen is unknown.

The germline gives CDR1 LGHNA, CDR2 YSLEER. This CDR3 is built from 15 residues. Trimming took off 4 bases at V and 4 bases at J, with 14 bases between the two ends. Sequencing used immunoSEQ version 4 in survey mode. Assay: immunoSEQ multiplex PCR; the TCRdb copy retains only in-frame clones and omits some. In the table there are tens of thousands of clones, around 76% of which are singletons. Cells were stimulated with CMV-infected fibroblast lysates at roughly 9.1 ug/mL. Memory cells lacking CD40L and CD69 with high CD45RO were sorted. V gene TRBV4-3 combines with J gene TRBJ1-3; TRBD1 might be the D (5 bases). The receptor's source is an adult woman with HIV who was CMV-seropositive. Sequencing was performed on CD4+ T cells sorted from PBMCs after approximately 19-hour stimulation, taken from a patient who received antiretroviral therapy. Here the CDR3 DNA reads TGCGCCAGCAGCCTAGGGGACGCGCGGGGAAACACCATATATTTT. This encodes CASSLGDARGNTIYF.